What follows is one T cell receptor (beta chain) and its context. Its target is unknown. The data are from a study of graft-versus-host responses after intestinal transplantation. On the study more broadly: Following induction with anti-thymocyte globulin, all recipients were given tacrolimus and steroids for about three years. Study-wide results and limits: Allografts of one patient group, those with graft-donor T cell macrochimerism, had high graft-versus-host to host-versus-graft clonal ratios.

Trimming cost V 5 bases and J 12 bases; bases outside gene matches: 12. The CDR3 has 13 residues. The V gene's germline CDR1 is SEHNR and CDR2 FQNEAQ (reference sequence). The method was immunoSEQ multiplex PCR; TCRdb's version includes in-frame clones alone and lacks a portion of them. The repertoire holds about 93,000 clones, with roughly 91% as singletons. This chain uses TRBV7-9 with TRBJ2-7, with 8 bases aligning to TRBD1. The receptor was derived from a human donor who received an intestinal transplant. This specimen consisted of unstimulated CD8+ T cells sorted from spleen or lymph node cells, obtained before intestinal transplant. This CDR3 reads CASSPPDRVPAYF. DNA of the CDR3: TGTGCCAGCAGCCCCCCGGACAGGGTGCCAGCGTACTTC.